The rows below give T cell receptor beta chains drawn from one sample of a study of shared clonotypes between healthy human individuals. Here immunoSEQ multiplex PCR was the method, and the copy in TCRdb shows in-frame clones only, minus some. Of some 1 million clones listed, around 76% are singletons. Material: memory CD4+ T cells sorted from blood. Receptors were obtained from a man between 18 and 29 years old in good health. CDR3s include the opening cysteine and the closing phenylalanine or tryptophan. D genes are given only for firm matches. The listing skips clone size in some rows; elsewhere it reads once, few, many or a size class.

V,J,size,D,DNA,CDR3
TRBV18,TRBJ2-3,-,TRBD1,TGTGCCAGCTCACCACCGGGACAGGGGACCAATACGCAGTATTTT,CASSPPGQGTNTQYF
TRBV6-6,TRBJ2-7,-,-,TGTGCCAGCAGTCAGACCCCGGAGCAGTACTTC,CASSQTPEQYF
TRBV5-4,TRBJ1-2,-,-,TGTGCCAGCAGCCAGAACTTCTATGGCTACACCTTC,CASSQNFYGYTF
TRBV20-1,TRBJ1-1,-,-,TGCAGTGCTAGAGATATGACTGAAGCTTTCTTT,CSARDMTEAFF
TRBV18,TRBJ1-1,few,TRBD1,TGTGCCAGCTCACCAACCGGGACAGGGTACACTGAAGCTTTCTTT,CASSPTGTGYTEAFF
TRBV6-1,TRBJ1-5,once,-,TGTGCCAGCAGTCGCGGAGGAAACAATCAGCCCCAGCATTTT,CASSRGGNNQPQHF
TRBV19,TRBJ2-3,many,-,TGTGCCAGTAGCCGCCCAGGGGTGAGCACAGATACGCAGTATTTT,CASSRPGVSTDTQYF
TRBV30,TRBJ1-1,-,-,TGTGCCTGGAGTGTACGCGAGAACACTGAAGCTTTCTTT,CAWSVRENTEAFF
TRBV5-1,TRBJ2-1,-,-,TGCGCCAGTCGCCTCGGAGAAACCGGGAGCAATGAGCAGTTCTTC,CASRLGETGSNEQFF
TRBV18,TRBJ1-4,once,-,TGTGCCAGCTCACCACCCGGACAGATAAAAGGGGAAAAACTGTTTTTT,CASSPPGQIKGEKLFF
TRBV7-2,TRBJ1-2,-,-,TGTGCCAGCAGCTTAGTTTCGGGAGTAAGCTACACCTTC,CASSLVSGVSYTF
TRBV5-4,TRBJ1-4,-,TRBD1,TGTGCCAGCAGCCAAATCGACAGGGAACTGTTTTTT,CASSQIDRELFF
TRBV10-2,TRBJ2-7,-,-,TGCGCCAGCAGTACGGGCAGCCAGAACGAGCAGTACTTC,CASSTGSQNEQYF
TRBV6-5,TRBJ2-7,-,-,TGTGCCAGTTCTCGGACAGGTAGGGAGGGAGAGCAGTACTTC,CASSRTGREGEQYF
TRBV5-6,TRBJ1-2,-,TRBD1,TGTGCCAGCAGCTTGGGGCCCCAGGGGGCCTATGGCTACACCTTC,CASSLGPQGAYGYTF
TRBV6-5,TRBJ2-5,-,TRBD2,TGTGCCAGCAGGCATACGACTAGCGGGAGGCAGACCCAGTACTTC,CASRHTTSGRQTQYF
TRBV28,TRBJ2-3,few,-,TGTGCCTCCTCAACGCCGGGGTATAGCACAGATACGCAGTATTTT,CASSTPGYSTDTQYF
TRBV6-1,TRBJ2-7,-,TRBD2,TGTGCCAGCAGTGAAAAACGGGGTAGCGGGGGGGCGAGGGAGCAGTACTTC,CASSEKRGSGGAREQYF
TRBV5-1,TRBJ1-2,-,-,TGCGCCAGCAGCTTGGTAGGGGGTGACTATGGCTACACCTTC,CASSLVGGDYGYTF
TRBV19,TRBJ1-2,-,-,TGTGCCAGTAGCGGGCGGGGTTTCGGCTACACCTTC,CASSGRGFGYTF
TRBV9,TRBJ2-3,-,TRBD1,TGTGCCAGCAGCTTTCAGACAGGGAGCACAGATACGCAGTATTTT,CASSFQTGSTDTQYF
TRBV7-2,TRBJ1-5,-,-,TGTGCCAGCAGCTTAAGGGTCAGGCAAACCAGCAATCAGCCCCAGCATTTT,CASSLRVRQTSNQPQHF
TRBV7-2,TRBJ1-6,-,-,TGTGCCAGCAGCGACCAGGGAAATTCACCCCTCCACTTT,CASSDQGNSPLHF
TRBV5-4,TRBJ2-6,-,-,TGTGCCAGCAGCACTCCGACAGGGGCCAACGTCCTGACTTTC,CASSTPTGANVLTF
TRBV19,TRBJ2-1,-,-,TGTGCCAGTAGTAAAGTGTACAATGAGCAGTTCTTC,CASSKVYNEQFF
TRBV6-1,TRBJ1-4,-,TRBD1,TGTGCCAGCAGTCTTTTTGACAGGGTCGGTGAAAAACTGTTTTTT,CASSLFDRVGEKLFF
TRBV28,TRBJ1-5,-,-,TGTGCCAGCAGTTTCTTGAGAGGGGCGCCCTATAGCAATCAGCCCCAGCATTTT,CASSFLRGAPYSNQPQHF
TRBV6-1,TRBJ2-7,-,TRBD2,TGTGCCAGCACCTCAGCGGGGCCCTACGAGCAGTACTTC,CASTSAGPYEQYF
TRBV30,TRBJ2-5,-,TRBD1,TGTGCCTGGAGTATAGGGGGCTCAGAGACCCAGTACTTC,CAWSIGGSETQYF
TRBV7-2,TRBJ2-5,-,TRBD2,TGTGCCAGCAGCTTAGGACTAGCGGGAGGGCAAGAGACCCAGTACTTC,CASSLGLAGGQETQYF
TRBV2,TRBJ2-7,-,TRBD1,TGTGCCAGCTATCCAAGACCTGGGACAGGGAGTTACTACGAGCAGTACTTC,CASYPRPGTGSYYEQYF
TRBV10-3,TRBJ1-4,-,-,TGTGCCATCAGTGAGGGGGGGGCCGCGAATGAAAAACTGTTTTTT,CAISEGGAANEKLFF
TRBV18,TRBJ2-4,-,-,TGTGCCAGCTCACCACCGAGTCTAGCCAAAAACATTCAGTACTTC,CASSPPSLAKNIQYF